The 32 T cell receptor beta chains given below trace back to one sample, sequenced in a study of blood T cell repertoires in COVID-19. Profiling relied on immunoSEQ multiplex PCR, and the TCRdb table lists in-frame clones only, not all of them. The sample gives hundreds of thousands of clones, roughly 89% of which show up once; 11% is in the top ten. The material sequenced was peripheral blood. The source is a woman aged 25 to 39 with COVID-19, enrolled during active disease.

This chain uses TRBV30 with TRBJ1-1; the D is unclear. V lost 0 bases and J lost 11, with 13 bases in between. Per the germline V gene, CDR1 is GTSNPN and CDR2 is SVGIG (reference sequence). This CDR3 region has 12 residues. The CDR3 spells CAWSVRVQGAFF. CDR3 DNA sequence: TGTGCCTGGAGTGTGAGGGTTCAAGGGGCTTTCTTT.

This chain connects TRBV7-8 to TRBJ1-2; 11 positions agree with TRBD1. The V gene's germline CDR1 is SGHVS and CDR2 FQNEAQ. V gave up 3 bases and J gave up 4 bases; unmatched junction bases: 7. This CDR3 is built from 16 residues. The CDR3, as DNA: TGTGCCAGCAGCTTTTTCGGACAGGGGGCGGGCTATGGCTACACCTTC. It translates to CASSFFGQGAGYGYTF.

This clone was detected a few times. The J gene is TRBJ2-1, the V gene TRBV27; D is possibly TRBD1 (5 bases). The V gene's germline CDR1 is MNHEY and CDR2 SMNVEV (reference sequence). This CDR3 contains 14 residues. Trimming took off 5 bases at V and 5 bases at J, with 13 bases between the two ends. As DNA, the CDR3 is TGTGCCAGCAGTACCCCTGACAGTAACAATGAGCAGTTCTTC. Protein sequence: CASSTPDSNNEQFF.

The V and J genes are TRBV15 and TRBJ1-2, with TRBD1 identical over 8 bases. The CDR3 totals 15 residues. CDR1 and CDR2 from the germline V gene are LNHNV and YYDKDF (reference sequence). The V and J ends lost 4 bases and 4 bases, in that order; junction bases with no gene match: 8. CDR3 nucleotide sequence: TGTGCCACCAGCAAAGGGACAGGCACCACCTATGGCTACACCTTC. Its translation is CATSKGTGTTYGYTF. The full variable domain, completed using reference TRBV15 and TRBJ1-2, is DAMVIQNPRYQVTQFGKPVTLSCSQTLNHNVMYWYQQKSSQAPKLLFHYYDKDFNNEADTPDNFQSRRPNTSFCFLDIRSPGLGDTAMYLCATSKGTGTTYGYTFGSGTRLTVV.

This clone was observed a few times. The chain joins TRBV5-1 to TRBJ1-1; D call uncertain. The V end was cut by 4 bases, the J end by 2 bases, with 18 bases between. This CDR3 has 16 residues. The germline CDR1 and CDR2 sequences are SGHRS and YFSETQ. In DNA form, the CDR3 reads TGCGCCAGCAGCAGAGAACCGAGCTCGCGTAACACTGAAGCTTTCTTT. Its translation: CASSREPSSRNTEAFF.

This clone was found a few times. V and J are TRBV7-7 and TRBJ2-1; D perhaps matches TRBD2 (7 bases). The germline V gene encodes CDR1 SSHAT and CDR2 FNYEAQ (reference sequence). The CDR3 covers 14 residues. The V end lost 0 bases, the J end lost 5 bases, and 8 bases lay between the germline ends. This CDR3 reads CASSLAGGHNEQFF. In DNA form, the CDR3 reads TGTGCCAGCAGCTTAGCGGGGGGGCACAATGAGCAGTTCTTC. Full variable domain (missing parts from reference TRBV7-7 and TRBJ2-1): GAGVSQSPRYKVTKRGQDVTLRCDPISSHATLYWYQQALGQGPEFLTYFNYEAQPDKSGLPSDRFSAERPEGSISTLTIQRTEQRDSAMYRCASSLAGGHNEQFFGPGTRLTVL.

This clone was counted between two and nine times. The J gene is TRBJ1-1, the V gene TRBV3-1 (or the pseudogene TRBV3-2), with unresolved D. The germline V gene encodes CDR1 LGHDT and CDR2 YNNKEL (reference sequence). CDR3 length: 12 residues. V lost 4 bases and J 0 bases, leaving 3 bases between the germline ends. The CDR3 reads CASSRMNTEAFF. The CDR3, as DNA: TGTGCCAGCAGCCGTATGAACACTGAAGCTTTCTTT.

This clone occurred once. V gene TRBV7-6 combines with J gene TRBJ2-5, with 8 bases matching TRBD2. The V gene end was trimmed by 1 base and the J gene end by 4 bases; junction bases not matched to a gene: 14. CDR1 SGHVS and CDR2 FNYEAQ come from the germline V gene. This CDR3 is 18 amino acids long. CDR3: CASSLEIVIAGTGETQYF. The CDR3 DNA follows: TGTGCCAGCAGCTTAGAGATCGTGATAGCGGGGACGGGAGAGACCCAGTACTTC.

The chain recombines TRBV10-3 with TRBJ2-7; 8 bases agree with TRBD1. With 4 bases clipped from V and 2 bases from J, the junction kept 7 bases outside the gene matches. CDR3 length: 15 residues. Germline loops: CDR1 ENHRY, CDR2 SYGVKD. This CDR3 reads CAISVSQGEPYEQYF. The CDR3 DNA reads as TGTGCCATCAGTGTATCACAGGGGGAACCCTACGAGCAGTACTTC.

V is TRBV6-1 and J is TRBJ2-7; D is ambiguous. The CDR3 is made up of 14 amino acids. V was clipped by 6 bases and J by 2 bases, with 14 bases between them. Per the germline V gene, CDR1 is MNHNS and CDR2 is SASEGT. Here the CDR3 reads CASSNDFPTYEQYF. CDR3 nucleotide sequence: TGTGCCAGCAGCAACGACTTTCCGACCTACGAGCAGTACTTC.

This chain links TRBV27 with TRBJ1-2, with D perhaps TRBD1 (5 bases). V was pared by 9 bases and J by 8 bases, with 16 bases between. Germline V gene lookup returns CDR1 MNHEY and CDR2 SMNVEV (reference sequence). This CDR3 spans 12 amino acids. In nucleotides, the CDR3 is TGTGCCAGTTACGGGGGATGGTTGGGCTACACCTTC. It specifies CASYGGWLGYTF.

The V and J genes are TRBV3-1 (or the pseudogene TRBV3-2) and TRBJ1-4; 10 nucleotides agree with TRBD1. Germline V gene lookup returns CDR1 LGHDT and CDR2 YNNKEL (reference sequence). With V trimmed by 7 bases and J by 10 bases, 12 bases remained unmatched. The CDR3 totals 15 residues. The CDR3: CASTSPRDRGGKLFF. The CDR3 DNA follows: TGTGCCAGCACCTCTCCCAGGGACAGGGGAGGAAAACTGTTTTTT.

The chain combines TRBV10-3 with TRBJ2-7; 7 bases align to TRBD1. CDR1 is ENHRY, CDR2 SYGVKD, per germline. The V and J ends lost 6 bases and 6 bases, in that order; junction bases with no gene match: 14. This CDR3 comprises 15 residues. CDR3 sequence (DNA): TGTGCCATCAGCTTCTATTCCGGGACAGAAAGCGAGCAGTACTTC. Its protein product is CAISFYSGTESEQYF.

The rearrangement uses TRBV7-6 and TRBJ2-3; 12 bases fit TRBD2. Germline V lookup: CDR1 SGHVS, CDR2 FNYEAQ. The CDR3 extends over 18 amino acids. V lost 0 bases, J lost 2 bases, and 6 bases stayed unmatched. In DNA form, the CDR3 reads TGTGCCAGCAGCTTAGCGCCAGGACTAGCGGGGCACACAGATACGCAGTATTTT. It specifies CASSLAPGLAGHTDTQYF.

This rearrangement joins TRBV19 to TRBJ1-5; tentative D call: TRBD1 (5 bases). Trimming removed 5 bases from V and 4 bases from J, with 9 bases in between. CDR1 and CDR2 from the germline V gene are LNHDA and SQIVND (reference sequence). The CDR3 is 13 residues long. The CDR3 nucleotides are TGTGCCAGTAGTCTGGCAGGGAATCAGCCCCAGCATTTT. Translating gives CASSLAGNQPQHF.

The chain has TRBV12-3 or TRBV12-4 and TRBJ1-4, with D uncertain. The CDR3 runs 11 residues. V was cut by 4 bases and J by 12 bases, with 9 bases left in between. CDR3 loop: CASSSGWQLFF. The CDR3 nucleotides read TGTGCCAGCAGTTCGGGATGGCAACTGTTTTTT.

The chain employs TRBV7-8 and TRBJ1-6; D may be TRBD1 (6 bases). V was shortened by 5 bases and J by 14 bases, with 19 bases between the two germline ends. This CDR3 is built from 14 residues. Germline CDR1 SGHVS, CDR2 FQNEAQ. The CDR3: CASSNRESVATLHF. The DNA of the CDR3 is TGTGCCAGCAGCAACAGGGAGTCAGTCGCGACCCTCCACTTT.

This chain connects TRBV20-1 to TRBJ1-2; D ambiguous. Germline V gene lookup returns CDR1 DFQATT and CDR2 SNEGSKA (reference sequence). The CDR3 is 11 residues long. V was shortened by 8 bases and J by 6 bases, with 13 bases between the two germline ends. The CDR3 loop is CSPSGSHGYTF. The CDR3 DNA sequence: TGCAGTCCATCCGGGTCCCATGGCTACACCTTC.

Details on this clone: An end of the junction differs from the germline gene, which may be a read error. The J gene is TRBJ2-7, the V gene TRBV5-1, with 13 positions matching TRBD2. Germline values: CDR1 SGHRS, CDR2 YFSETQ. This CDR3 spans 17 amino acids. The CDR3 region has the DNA TGTGCCAGCAGCCCAAACCCACTAGCGGGGGGGTACTACGAGCAGTACTTC. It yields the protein CASSPNPLAGGYYEQYF.

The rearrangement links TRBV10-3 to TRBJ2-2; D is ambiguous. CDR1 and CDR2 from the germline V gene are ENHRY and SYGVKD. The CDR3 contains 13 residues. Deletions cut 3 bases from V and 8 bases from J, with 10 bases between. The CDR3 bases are TGTGCCATCAGTGATGCAGGTTCTGGGGAGCTGTTTTTT. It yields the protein CAISDAGSGELFF.

The CDR3 nucleotides read TGTGCCAGCACCCGTCCCGGGACAGGGGAAGGAAACACCATATATTTT. Protein product: CASTRPGTGEGNTIYF. This chain connects TRBV2 to TRBJ1-3, with TRBD1 identical over 10 bases. The CDR3 spans 16 residues. The germline CDR1 and CDR2 sequences are SNHLY and FYNNEI. V trimming: 7 bases; J trimming: 4 bases; junction bases outside the gene matches: 10. Full variable domain (missing parts from reference TRBV2 and TRBJ1-3): EPEVTQTPSHQVTQMGQEVILRCVPISNHLYFYWYRQILGQKVEFLVSFYNNEISEKSEIFDDQFSVERPDGSNFTLKIRSTKLEDSAMYFCASTRPGTGEGNTIYFGEGSWLTVV.

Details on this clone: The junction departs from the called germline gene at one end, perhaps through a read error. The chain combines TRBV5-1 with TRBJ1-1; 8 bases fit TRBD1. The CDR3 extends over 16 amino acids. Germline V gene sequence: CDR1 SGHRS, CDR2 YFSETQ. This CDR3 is CASSLTAGGMNTEAFF. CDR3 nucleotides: TGCGCCAGCAGCTTGACGGCAGGGGGCATGAATACTGAAGCTTTCTTT.

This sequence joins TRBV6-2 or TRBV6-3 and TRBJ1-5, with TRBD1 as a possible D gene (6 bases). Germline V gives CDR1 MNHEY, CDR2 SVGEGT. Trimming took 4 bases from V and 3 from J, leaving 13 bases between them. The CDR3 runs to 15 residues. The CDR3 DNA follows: TGTGCCAGCAGTTCGTACCGGGACACCAATCAGCCCCAGCATTTT. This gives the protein CASSSYRDTNQPQHF.

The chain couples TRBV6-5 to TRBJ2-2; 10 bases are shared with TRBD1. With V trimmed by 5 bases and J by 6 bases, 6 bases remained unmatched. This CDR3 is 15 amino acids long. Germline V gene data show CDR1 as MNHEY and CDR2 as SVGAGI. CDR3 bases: TGTGCCAGCAGTAAGACAGGGGGCCCCGCCGGGGAGCTGTTTTTT. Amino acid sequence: CASSKTGGPAGELFF.

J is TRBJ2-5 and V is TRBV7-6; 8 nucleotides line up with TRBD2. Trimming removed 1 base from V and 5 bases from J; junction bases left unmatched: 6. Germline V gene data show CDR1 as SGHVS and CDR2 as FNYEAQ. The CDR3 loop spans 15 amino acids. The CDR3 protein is CASSLEGGGRETQYF. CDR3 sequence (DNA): TGTGCCAGCAGCTTAGAAGGCGGGGGGAGGGAGACCCAGTACTTC.

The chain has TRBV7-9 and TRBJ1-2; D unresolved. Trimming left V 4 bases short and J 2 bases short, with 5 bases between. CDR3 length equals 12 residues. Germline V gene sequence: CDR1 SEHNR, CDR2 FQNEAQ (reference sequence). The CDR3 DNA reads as TGTGCCAGCAGCTCCGTCAACTATGGCTACACCTTC. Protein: CASSSVNYGYTF.

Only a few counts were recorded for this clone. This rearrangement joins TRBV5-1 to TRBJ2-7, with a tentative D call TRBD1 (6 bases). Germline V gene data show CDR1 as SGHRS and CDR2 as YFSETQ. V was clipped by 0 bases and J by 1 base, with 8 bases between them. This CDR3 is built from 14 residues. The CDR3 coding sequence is TGCGCCAGCAGCTTGGTAGGGGGATCCTACGAGCAGTACTTC. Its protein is CASSLVGGSYEQYF.

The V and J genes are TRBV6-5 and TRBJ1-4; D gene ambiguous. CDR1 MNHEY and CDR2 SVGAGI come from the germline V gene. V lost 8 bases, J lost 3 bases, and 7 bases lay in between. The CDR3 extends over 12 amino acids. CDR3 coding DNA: TGTGCCAGCCGACGGGCTAATGAAAAACTGTTTTTT. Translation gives CASRRANEKLFF.

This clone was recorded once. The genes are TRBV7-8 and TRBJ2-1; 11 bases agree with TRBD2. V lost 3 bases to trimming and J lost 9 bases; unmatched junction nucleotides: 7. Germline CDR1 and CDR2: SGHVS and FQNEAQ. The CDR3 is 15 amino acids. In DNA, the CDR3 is TGTGCCAGCAGCTTGATAGCGGGGGGGCTCGGTGAGCAGTTCTTC. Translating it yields CASSLIAGGLGEQFF.

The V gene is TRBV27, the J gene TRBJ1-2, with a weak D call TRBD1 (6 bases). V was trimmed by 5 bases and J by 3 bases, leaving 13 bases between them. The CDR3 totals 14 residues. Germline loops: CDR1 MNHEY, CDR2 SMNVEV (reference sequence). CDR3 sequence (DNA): TGTGCCAGCAGTCCGCAACAGGGCCACTATGGCTACACCTTC. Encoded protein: CASSPQQGHYGYTF.

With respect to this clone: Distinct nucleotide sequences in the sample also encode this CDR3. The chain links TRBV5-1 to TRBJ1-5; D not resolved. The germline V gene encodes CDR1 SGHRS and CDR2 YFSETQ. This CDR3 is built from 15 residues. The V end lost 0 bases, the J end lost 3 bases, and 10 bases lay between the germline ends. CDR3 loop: CASSLAGGSNQPQHF. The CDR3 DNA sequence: TGCGCCAGCAGCTTGGCCGGCGGTTCCAATCAGCCCCAGCATTTT.

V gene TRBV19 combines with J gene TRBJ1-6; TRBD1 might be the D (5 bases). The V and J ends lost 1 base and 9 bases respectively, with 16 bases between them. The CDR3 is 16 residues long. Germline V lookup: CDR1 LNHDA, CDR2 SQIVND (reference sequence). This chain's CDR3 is CASSIAGDYGRSPLHF. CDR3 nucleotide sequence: TGTGCCAGTAGTATAGCGGGGGATTACGGACGTTCACCCCTCCACTTT.